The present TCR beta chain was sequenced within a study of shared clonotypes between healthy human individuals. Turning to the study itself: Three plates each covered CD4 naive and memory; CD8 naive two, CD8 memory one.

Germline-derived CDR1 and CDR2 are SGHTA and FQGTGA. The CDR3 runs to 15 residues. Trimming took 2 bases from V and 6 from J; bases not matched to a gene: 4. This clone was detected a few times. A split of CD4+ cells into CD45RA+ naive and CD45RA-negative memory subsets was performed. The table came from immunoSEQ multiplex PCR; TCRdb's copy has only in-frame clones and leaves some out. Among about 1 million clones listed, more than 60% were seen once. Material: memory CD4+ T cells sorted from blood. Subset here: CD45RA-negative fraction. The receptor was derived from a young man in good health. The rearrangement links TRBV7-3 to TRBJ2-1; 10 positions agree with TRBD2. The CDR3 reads CASSLGPSGGNEQFF. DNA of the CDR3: TGTGCCAGCAGCTTAGGGCCTAGCGGGGGCAATGAGCAGTTCTTC. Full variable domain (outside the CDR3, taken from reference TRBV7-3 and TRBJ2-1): GAGVSQTPSNKVTEKGKYVELRCDPISGHTALYWYRQSLGQGPEFLIYFQGTGAADDSGLPNDRFFAVRPEGSVSTLKIQRTERGDSAVYLCASSLGPSGGNEQFFGPGTRLTVL.